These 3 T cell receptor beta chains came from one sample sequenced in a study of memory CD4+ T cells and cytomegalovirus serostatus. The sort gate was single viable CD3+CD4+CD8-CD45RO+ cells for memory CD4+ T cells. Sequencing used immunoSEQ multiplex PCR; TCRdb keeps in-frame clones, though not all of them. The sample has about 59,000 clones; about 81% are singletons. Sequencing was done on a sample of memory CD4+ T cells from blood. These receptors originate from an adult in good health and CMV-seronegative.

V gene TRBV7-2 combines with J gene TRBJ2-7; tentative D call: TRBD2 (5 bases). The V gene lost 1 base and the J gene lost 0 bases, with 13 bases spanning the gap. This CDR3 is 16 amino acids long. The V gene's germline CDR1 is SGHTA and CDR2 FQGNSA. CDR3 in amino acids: CASSLVYGRSSYEQYF. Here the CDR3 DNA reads TGTGCCAGCAGCTTAGTTTATGGGAGAAGCTCCTACGAGCAGTACTTC.

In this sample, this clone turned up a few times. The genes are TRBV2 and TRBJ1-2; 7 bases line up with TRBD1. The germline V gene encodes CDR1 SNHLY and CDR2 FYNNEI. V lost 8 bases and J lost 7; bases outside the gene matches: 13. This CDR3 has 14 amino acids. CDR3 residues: CASLTGRGPSGYTF. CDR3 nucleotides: TGTGCCAGCCTGACAGGGAGGGGGCCTTCTGGCTACACCTTC.

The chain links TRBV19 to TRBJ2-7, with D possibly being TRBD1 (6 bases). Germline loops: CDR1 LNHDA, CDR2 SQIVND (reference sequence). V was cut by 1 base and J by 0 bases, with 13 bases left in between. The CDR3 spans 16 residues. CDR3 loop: CASSIVPRGNSYEQYF. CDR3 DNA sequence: TGTGCCAGTAGTATAGTACCGAGGGGGAACTCCTACGAGCAGTACTTC.